This T cell receptor (beta chain) was found in a study of chemoradiotherapy in HPV16-positive cancers. Notes on the study in general: Candidate HPV-specific clones and E7-related TCR motifs grew in tumor during treatment.

Libraries were prepared by immunoSEQ multiplex PCR; TCRdb keeps only in-frame clonotypes and omits some of them. Here the sample spans hundreds of clones, 75% to 85% being singletons. V lost 4 bases and J lost 7, with 21 bases in between. The CDR3 has 15 residues. CDR1 is SGHRS, CDR2 YFSETQ, per germline. A word on this clone: As yet, its antigen is unknown.

Sequences were derived from tumor tissue, sampled from a patient who underwent chemoradiotherapy. The chain employs TRBV5-1 and TRBJ2-7, with a weak D call TRBD1 (5 bases). This TCR derives from a human donor with HPV-associated anogenital cancer. This chain's CDR3 is CASSVPGQWIEEQYF. The DNA of the CDR3 is TGCGCCAGCAGCGTCCCAGGGCAGTGGATTGAGGAGCAGTACTTC. Drawing the rest from reference TRBV5-1 and TRBJ2-7, the complete variable domain is KAGVTQTPRYLIKTRGQQVTLSCSPISGHRSVSWYQQTPGQGLQFLFEYFSETQRNKGNFPGRFSGRQFSNSRSEMNVSTLELGDSALYLCASSVPGQWIEEQYFGPGTRLTVT.